The 16 T cell receptor beta chains below come from one sample, sequenced in a study of post-analysis software for immune sequencing data. Study-wide points: Elevated frequency relative to controls characterized roughly 5 TRBV segments in patients, TRBV5-6, TRBV5-1 and TRBV20-1 among them.

Their antigen targets remain unknown. Included in the TCR beta cDNA libraries were unique molecular identifiers. TCRdb re-derived calls from the PCR reads in MiXCR, one entry per CDR3 protein. The sample lists approximately 730,000 distinct CDR3 sequences; 35% to 55% were seen once. The material sequenced was blood. The receptors shown here come from a girl aged 10-17 years with multiple sclerosis.

The chain joins TRBV12-3 or TRBV12-4 to TRBJ2-7, with 12 bases fitting TRBD1. This CDR3 has 15 residues. Unmatched junction bases numbered 9, after V lost 6 bases and J lost 6 bases. For the CDR3, the DNA is TGTGCCAGCAGGATCGGGACAGGGGGCTTGGGCGAGCAGTACTTC. Translated, it gives CASRIGTGGLGEQYF.

This chain uses TRBV6-5 with TRBJ2-7; 7 bases map to TRBD1. The CDR3 length is 11 residues. Germline loops: CDR1 MNHEY, CDR2 SVGAGI. After removal of 7 bases from V and 12 bases from J, the junction contained 9 bases not matched to a gene. The CDR3 DNA reads as TGTGCCAGCATCGGGCAAGACAGGGTGTACTTC. Amino acid sequence: CASIGQDRVYF.

The count of this clonotype is one. V gene TRBV11-1 combines with J gene TRBJ1-1; D is undetermined. Germline-derived CDR1 and CDR2 are SGHAT and FQDESV (reference sequence). Trimming shortened V by 4 bases and J by 5 bases, and 5 bases separated the two germline ends. The CDR3 has 11 residues. The CDR3 sequence: CASSSETEAFF. The CDR3 DNA reads TGTGCCAGCAGCTCTGAAACTGAAGCTTTCTTT.

The chain employs TRBV7-2 and TRBJ2-3; D is uncertain. Trimming removed 3 bases at V and 2 bases at J, with 9 bases between. In germline, CDR1 is SGHTA, CDR2 FQGNSA. This CDR3 is 14 amino acids long. The CDR3 DNA sequence: TGTGCCAGCAGCTTCCGTCCAGACACAGATACGCAGTATTTT. It encodes CASSFRPDTDTQYF.

The V gene is TRBV4-3, the J gene TRBJ1-1, with D possibly TRBD1 on 6 matching bases. V was cut by 5 bases and J by 5 bases, with 18 bases left in between. Germline assignment: CDR1 LGHNA and CDR2 YSLEER. The CDR3 length is 15 residues. The chain's CDR3 is CASSWGIGGATEAFF. CDR3 nucleotides: TGCGCCAGCAGCTGGGGTATCGGGGGGGCAACTGAAGCTTTCTTT.

The rearrangement uses TRBV20-1 and TRBJ2-1; a possible D gene is TRBD1 (5 bases). CDR3 size: 14 residues. The germline V gene encodes CDR1 DFQATT and CDR2 SNEGSKA (reference sequence). V was pared by 5 bases and J by 2 bases, with 13 bases between. The CDR3 protein is CSAAPSRAYNEQFF. For the CDR3, the DNA is TGCAGTGCTGCCCCCAGCAGGGCCTACAATGAGCAGTTCTTC.

This clonotype was seen only a few times. The V call is TRBV7-9, the J call TRBJ1-5; TRBD1 agrees at 7 bases. Trimming cost V 4 bases and J 4 bases; bases outside gene matches: 7. This CDR3 has 15 residues. Germline lookup yields CDR1 SEHNR and CDR2 FQNEAQ (reference sequence). The CDR3: CASSSDRVENQPQHF. CDR3 DNA sequence: TGTGCCAGCAGCTCCGACAGGGTGGAGAATCAGCCCCAGCATTTT.

The count of this clonotype is one. The chain is built from TRBV6-2 or TRBV6-3 and TRBJ1-5; 10 positions match TRBD1. Trimming at V came to 4 bases and at J to 5 bases, leaving 5 bases not matched to a gene. The CDR3 is 15 amino acids. The V gene's germline CDR1 is MNHEY and CDR2 SVGEGT. CDR3 DNA: TGTGCCAGCAGTTGGAGACAGGGGGCCGATCAGCCCCAGCATTTT. Protein sequence: CASSWRQGADQPQHF.

The chain joins TRBV29-1 to TRBJ2-7; D is tentatively TRBD1 or TRBD2 (5 bases each). CDR3 length: 12 amino acids. CDR1 SQVTM and CDR2 ANQGSEA come from the germline V gene. The V and J ends lost 6 bases and 2 bases respectively, with 11 bases between them. The CDR3 is CSVPLGPYEQYF. The CDR3 DNA is TGCAGCGTGCCCTTGGGACCCTACGAGCAGTACTTC.

The chain joins TRBV10-2 to TRBJ2-5; D remains ambiguous. The better agreement between TRBJ2-7 and the DNA end casts doubt on the J call. From germline, CDR1 is WSHSY and CDR2 SAAADI. The CDR3 length is 13 residues. CDR3 sequence reads: CASSELVVNEQYF. For the CDR3, the DNA is TGCGCCAGCAGTGAGCTGGTAGTCAACGAGCAGTACTTC.

Only a few counts were recorded for this clonotype. V is TRBV11-2 and J is TRBJ2-5; D could derive from TRBD1 or TRBD2 (5 bases each). TRBJ2-7 explains the end of the DNA better; the J call may be wrong. There are 15 residues in the CDR3. The germline CDR1 and CDR2 sequences are SGHAT and FQNNGV. For the CDR3, the DNA is TGTGCCAGCAGCTTAGAGTGGGGACCCTCGGACGAGCAGTACTTC. This codes for CASSLEWGPSDEQYF.

V and J are TRBV6-2 or TRBV6-3 and TRBJ2-1; possible D gene TRBD1, 5 bases. CDR1 is MNHEY and CDR2 is SVGEGT in the germline V gene. The CDR3 totals 17 residues. Trimming shortened V by 6 bases and J by 3 bases, and 21 bases separated the two germline ends. The DNA for the CDR3 is TGTGCCAGCAGCTCGCCCGGCAGGGCTATTAACTACAATGAGCAGTTCTTC. Protein sequence: CASSSPGRAINYNEQFF.

This clonotype turned up a few times. The gene calls are TRBV10-3 and TRBJ2-7, with D maybe TRBD1 (6 bases). Trimming removed 6 bases at V and 0 bases at J, with 12 bases between. The CDR3 has 14 amino acids. Looked up from germline, CDR1 is ENHRY and CDR2 is SYGVKD. The CDR3 reads CAIRQAGVSYEQYF. CDR3 coding DNA: TGTGCCATCAGGCAAGCAGGGGTCTCCTACGAGCAGTACTTC.

V and J are TRBV18 and TRBJ1-2, with 12 nucleotides matching TRBD1. The V segment lost 6 bases and the J segment 3 bases; nucleotides outside the gene matches: 14. The germline gives CDR1 KGHSH, CDR2 LQKENI. The CDR3 runs to 18 residues. The CDR3 region is CASSSLPGQGAGYYGYTF. The CDR3, as DNA: TGTGCCAGCTCGTCCCTCCCGGGACAGGGGGCAGGATACTATGGCTACACCTTC.

V gene TRBV20-1 combines with J gene TRBJ1-5; tentatively, D is TRBD1 (5 bases). CDR1 and CDR2 from the germline V gene are DFQATT and SNEGSKA (reference sequence). Trimming took off 0 bases at V and 5 bases at J, with 8 bases between the two ends. The CDR3 length is 13 residues. The CDR3 DNA reads TGCAGTGCTAGAGATCTGGGGGATCAGCCCCAGCATTTT. It yields the protein CSARDLGDQPQHF.

DNA of the CDR3: TGCAGTGCTAGAGTACTAGCGGGAGGGCTCAGCGAGCAGTTCTTC. It yields the protein CSARVLAGGLSEQFF. This chain joins TRBV20-1 and TRBJ2-1; 13 positions match TRBD2. CDR1 DFQATT and CDR2 SNEGSKA come from the germline V gene (reference sequence). The V gene end was trimmed by 1 base and the J gene end by 10 bases; junction bases not matched to a gene: 7. The CDR3 runs 15 residues.